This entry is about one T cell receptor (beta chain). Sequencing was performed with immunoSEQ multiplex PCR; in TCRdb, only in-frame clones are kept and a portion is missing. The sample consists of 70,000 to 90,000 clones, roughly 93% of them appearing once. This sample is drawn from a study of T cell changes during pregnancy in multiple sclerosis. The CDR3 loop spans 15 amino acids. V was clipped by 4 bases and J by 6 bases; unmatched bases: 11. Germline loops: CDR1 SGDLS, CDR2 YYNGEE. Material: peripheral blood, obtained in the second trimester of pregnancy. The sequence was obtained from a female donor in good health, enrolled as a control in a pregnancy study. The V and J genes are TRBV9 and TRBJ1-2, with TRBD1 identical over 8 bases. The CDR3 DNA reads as TGTGCCAGCAGCCCTCGACAGGGGAGGGTAGATGGCTACACCTTC. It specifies CASSPRQGRVDGYTF.